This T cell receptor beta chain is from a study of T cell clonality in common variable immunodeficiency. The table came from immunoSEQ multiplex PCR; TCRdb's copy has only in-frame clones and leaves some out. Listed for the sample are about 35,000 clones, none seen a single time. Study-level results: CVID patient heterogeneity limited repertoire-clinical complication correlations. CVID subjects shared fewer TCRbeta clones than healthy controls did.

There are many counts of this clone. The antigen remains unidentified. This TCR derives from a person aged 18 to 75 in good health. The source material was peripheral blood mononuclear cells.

The covered CDR3 bases are TGTGCCATTCAATCCGGGACTAGCGGGAGGCCGGCTGAG. Encoded protein: CAIQSGTSGRPAE. The entire CDR3 sequence reads CAIQSGTSGRPAEQFF. The chain is built from TRBV10-3 and TRBJ2-1, with TRBD2 identical over 15 bases. The CDR3 extends 3 residues past the end of the read, so its final part is completed from the germline J gene. This CDR3 is built from 16 residues. The ends lost 9 bases at V and 9 bases at J; junction bases unmatched: 12. Germline values: CDR1 ENHRY, CDR2 SYGVKD.